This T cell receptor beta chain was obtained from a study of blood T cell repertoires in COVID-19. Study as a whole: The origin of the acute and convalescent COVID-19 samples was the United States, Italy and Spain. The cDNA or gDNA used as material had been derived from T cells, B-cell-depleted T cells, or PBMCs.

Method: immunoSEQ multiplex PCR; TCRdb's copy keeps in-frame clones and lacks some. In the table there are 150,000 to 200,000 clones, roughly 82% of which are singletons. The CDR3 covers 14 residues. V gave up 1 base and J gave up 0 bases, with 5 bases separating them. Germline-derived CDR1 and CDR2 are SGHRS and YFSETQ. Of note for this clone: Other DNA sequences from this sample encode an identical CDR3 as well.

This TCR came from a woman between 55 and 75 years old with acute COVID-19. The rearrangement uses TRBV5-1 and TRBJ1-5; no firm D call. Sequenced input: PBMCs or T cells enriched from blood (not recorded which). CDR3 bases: TGCGCCAGCAGCTTGTCAGGTAGCAATCAGCCCCAGCATTTT. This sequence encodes CASSLSGSNQPQHF.